Listed below are T cell receptor beta chains from one sample, sequenced in a study of shared clonotypes between healthy human individuals. TCRdb's table, derived via immunoSEQ multiplex PCR, lists solely in-frame clones and lacks some. The sample holds over a million clones, approximately 68% seen once. The sequenced sample consisted of memory CD4+ T cells sorted from blood. Receptors were obtained from a man younger than 35 in good health. Both conserved end residues are part of each CDR3. The D gene is left open where the match is weak. Only some rows state a clone size, as once, few, many or a class for expanded clones.

TRBV30	TRBJ1-5	NA	NA	TGTGCCTGGAAGGTCGGAGGGGAGAGCAATCAGCCCCAGCATTTT	CAWKVGGESNQPQHF
TRBV5-1	TRBJ2-5	NA	NA	TGCGCCAGCAGCTTACTTACAGAGACCCAGTACTTC	CASSLLTETQYF
TRBV5-6	TRBJ2-3	NA	NA	TGTGCCAGCAGCTTGGAGGGCAGTACTAGCACAGATACGCAGTATTTT	CASSLEGSTSTDTQYF
TRBV19	TRBJ1-1	TRBD1	many	TGTGCCAGTAGTACGCACGGGGACAGATATAGGAACACTGAAGCTTTCTTT	CASSTHGDRYRNTEAFF
TRBV27	TRBJ1-2	TRBD1	NA	TGTGCCAGCACTTCCGAGGGGGACAGGGCCTATGGCTACACCTTC	CASTSEGDRAYGYTF
TRBV27	TRBJ1-5	NA	NA	TGTGCCAGCAGTAATCGGATGACCGGGGGCCTTAATAGTCAGCCCCAGCATTTT	CASSNRMTGGLNSQPQHF
TRBV10-3	TRBJ1-3	TRBD1	NA	TGTGCCATCAGAGGAGGGACAGGGGTATCTGGAAACACCATATATTTT	CAIRGGTGVSGNTIYF
TRBV2	TRBJ2-3	NA	NA	TGTGCCAGTAGCCGGGGTGTCGGGGGCACAGATACGCAGTATTTT	CASSRGVGGTDTQYF
TRBV30	TRBJ1-2	NA	few	TGTGCCTGGAGTTCCGGGGGGGGACCTGGCAGCTACACCTTC	CAWSSGGGPGSYTF
TRBV5-1	TRBJ2-1	TRBD2	NA	TGCGCCAGCAGCCCGAGCGGGAACTCCTACAATGAGCAGTTCTTC	CASSPSGNSYNEQFF
TRBV10-2	TRBJ2-1	TRBD1	NA	TGCGCCAGCACAGGACAGGCCTTGTCTGAGCAGTTCTTC	CASTGQALSEQFF
TRBV7-2	TRBJ2-3	TRBD2	NA	TGTGCCAGCAGCTTAGTACGGGAGGCAGATACGCAGTATTTT	CASSLVREADTQYF
TRBV6-5	TRBJ1-1	NA	NA	TGTGCCAGCAGTTACGAAATCCCGGAGAACACTGAAGCTTTCTTT	CASSYEIPENTEAFF
TRBV30	TRBJ1-6	TRBD1	NA	TGTGCCTGGAGTGTACAGGGGAGCTCCTATAATTCACCCCTCCACTTT	CAWSVQGSSYNSPLHF
TRBV11-2	TRBJ1-4	TRBD1	NA	TGTGCCAGCAGCTTAGTTGAGGGGGCCGTGGGAAAACTGTTTTTT	CASSLVEGAVGKLFF
TRBV11-2	TRBJ2-7	TRBD2	few	TGTGCCAGCAGCTCAGACGGGACTAGCGGGGTTCAGCAGTACTTC	CASSSDGTSGVQQYF
TRBV7-2	TRBJ2-5	NA	NA	TGTGCCAGCAGCTTAAATCGAGAGACCCAGTACTTC	CASSLNRETQYF
TRBV2	TRBJ2-7	TRBD1	NA	TGTGCTACCGGACAGGAGTTGGGCTACGAGCAGTACTTC	CATGQELGYEQYF
TRBV2	TRBJ1-4	NA	few	TGTGCCAGCAGCAGTTCAGGGATGGGAGAACTGTTTTTT	CASSSSGMGELFF
TRBV27	TRBJ1-1	NA	NA	TGTGCCAGCGGCTGGCTGGGGAACACTGAAGCTTTCTTT	CASGWLGNTEAFF
TRBV18	TRBJ1-1	NA	NA	TGTGCCAGCTCACAAAGTCAGGGGAACACTGAAGCTTTCTTT	CASSQSQGNTEAFF
TRBV2	TRBJ1-1	NA	NA	TGTGCCAGCAGTGAAGCTCAGAACACTGAAGCTTTCTTT	CASSEAQNTEAFF
TRBV18	TRBJ1-2	TRBD1	NA	TGTGCCAGCTCACCTCCGGGACAGTCCGGGGGCTACACCTTC	CASSPPGQSGGYTF
TRBV18	TRBJ2-7	NA	NA	TGTGCCAGCTCACGGGCCAGCGTGAGCTCCTACGAGCAGTACTTC	CASSRASVSSYEQYF
TRBV5-6	TRBJ2-3	TRBD2	NA	TGTGCCAGCAGCTACAGGACTAGCGGGGGGTCTAATACGCAGTATTTT	CASSYRTSGGSNTQYF
TRBV29-1	TRBJ2-3	NA	NA	TGCAGCGTTGAAGTACAAGCCGATACGCAGTATTTT	CSVEVQADTQYF
TRBV12-5	TRBJ2-1	NA	few	TGTGCTAGTGGTTACATCAATGAGCAGTTCTTC	CASGYINEQFF
TRBV10-3	TRBJ1-5	TRBD1	NA	TGTGCCATCAGTGAAGGGCCGGAGGGGGCCCAGCCCCAGCATTTT	CAISEGPEGAQPQHF
TRBV4-2	TRBJ2-3	NA	NA	TGTGCCAGCAGCCAAGGTTACCAGTCCACCCGAGGCACAGATACGCAGTATTTT	CASSQGYQSTRGTDTQYF
TRBV13	TRBJ2-1	NA	NA	TGTGCCAGCAGCACGCGGCCTCCCAGGGGTGAGCAGTTCTTC	CASSTRPPRGEQFF
TRBV7-9	TRBJ1-6	NA	many	TGTGCCAGCTCTAAGGGAGGGGCTTCACCCCTCCACTTT	CASSKGGASPLHF
TRBV19	TRBJ1-5	NA	NA	TGTGCCAGTAGTATAACAGGTCCCAATCAGCCCCAGCATTTT	CASSITGPNQPQHF
TRBV29-1	TRBJ1-5	NA	NA	TGCAGCGTTGCACGGGGTGACAATCAGCCCCAGCATTTT	CSVARGDNQPQHF
TRBV20-1	TRBJ1-4	NA	NA	TGCAGTGCTACCATTAATGAAAAACTGTTTTTT	CSATINEKLFF
TRBV5-4	TRBJ2-1	NA	NA	TGTGCCAGCAGCTCTCCCACTAGCCAGTCGCGGTTCTTC	CASSSPTSQSRFF
TRBV7-2	TRBJ1-1	TRBD1	NA	TGTGCCAGCAGGCCGGGACAGTTTGACACTGAAGCTTTCTTT	CASRPGQFDTEAFF